The TCR beta chain under discussion was sequenced for a study of OX40 agonist ivuxolimab in advanced cancers. This CDR3 comprises 16 residues. The table came from immunoSEQ multiplex PCR; TCRdb's copy has only in-frame clones and leaves some out. Of some 85,000 clones listed, roughly 87% are singletons. The chain employs TRBV21-1 and TRBJ1-5. TRBV21-1 represents a pseudogene. The sequencing here drew on CD4+ or CD8+ T cells sorted from blood, taken in a trial of the OX40 agonist ivuxolimab. The TCR sequence derives from an adult with an advanced solid tumor such as melanoma, head and neck, liver or kidney cancer. Here the CDR3 reads CASSPPEGFSNQPQHF. CDR3 DNA: TGTGCCAGCAGCCCGCCGGAAGGGTTTAGCAATCAGCCCCAGCATTTT.